This TCR beta chain was sequenced in a study of technical replicates of blood from several donors. From germline, CDR1 is SGHTA and CDR2 FQGNSA. The junction had 4 bases not matched to a gene; V was cut back by 2 bases and J by 2 bases. CDR3 length: 15 residues. The repertoire was sequenced with immunoSEQ multiplex PCR; TCRdb's copy has only in-frame clones and lacks some. The sample lists tens of thousands of clones, 81% occurring once. This chain joins TRBV7-2 and TRBJ2-3, with 7 nucleotides matching TRBD2. The TCR was taken from a human donor in good health. Some clones in this sample may be carry-over from other donors' samples. Material: PBMCs. CDR3 nucleotides: TGTGCCAGCAGCTTACTAGCGGAGTACACAGATACGCAGTATTTT. Translating gives CASSLLAEYTDTQYF. Full variable domain (outside the CDR3, taken from reference TRBV7-2 and TRBJ2-3): GAGVSQSPSNKVTEKGKDVELRCDPISGHTALYWYRQSLGQGLEFLIYFQGNSAPDKSGLPSDRFSAERTGGSVSTLTIQRTQQEDSAVYLCASSLLAEYTDTQYFGPGTRLTVL.